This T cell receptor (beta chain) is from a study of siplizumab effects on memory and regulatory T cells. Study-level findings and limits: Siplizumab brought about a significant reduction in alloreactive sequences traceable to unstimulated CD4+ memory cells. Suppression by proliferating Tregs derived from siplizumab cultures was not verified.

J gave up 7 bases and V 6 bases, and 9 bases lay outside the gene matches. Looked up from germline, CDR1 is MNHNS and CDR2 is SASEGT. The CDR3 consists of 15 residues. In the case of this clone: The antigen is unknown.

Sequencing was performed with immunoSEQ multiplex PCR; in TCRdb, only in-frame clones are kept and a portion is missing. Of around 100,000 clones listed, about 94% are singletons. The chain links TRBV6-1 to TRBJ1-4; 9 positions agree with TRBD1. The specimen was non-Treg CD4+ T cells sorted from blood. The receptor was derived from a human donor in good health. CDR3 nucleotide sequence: TGTGCCAGCAGAACAACCGGGACAGGGAGTGAAAAACTGTTTTTT. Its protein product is CASRTTGTGSEKLFF.